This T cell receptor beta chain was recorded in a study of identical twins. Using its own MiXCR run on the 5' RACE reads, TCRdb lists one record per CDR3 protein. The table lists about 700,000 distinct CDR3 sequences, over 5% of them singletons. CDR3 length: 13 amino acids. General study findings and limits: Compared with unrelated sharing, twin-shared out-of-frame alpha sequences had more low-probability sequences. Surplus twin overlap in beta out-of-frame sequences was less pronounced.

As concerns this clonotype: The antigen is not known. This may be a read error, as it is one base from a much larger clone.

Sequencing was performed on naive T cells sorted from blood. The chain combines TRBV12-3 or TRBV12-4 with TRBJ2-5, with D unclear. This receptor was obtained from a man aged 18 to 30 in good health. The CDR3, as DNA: TGTTCCAGCAGTGTGACACCTCTAGAGACCCAGTACTTC. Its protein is CSSSVTPLETQYF.